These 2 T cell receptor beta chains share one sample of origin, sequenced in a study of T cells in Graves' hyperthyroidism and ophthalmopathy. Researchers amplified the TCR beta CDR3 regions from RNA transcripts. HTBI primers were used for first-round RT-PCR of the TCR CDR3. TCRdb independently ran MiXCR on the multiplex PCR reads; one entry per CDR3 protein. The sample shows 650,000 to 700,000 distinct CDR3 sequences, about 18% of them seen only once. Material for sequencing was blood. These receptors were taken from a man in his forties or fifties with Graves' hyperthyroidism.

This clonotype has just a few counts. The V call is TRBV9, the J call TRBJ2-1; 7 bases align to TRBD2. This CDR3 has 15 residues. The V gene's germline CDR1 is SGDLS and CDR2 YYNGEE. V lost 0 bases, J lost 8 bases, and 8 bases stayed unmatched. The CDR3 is CASSVAGVAGDEQFF. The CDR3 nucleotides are TGTGCCAGCAGCGTAGCTGGAGTAGCGGGCGATGAGCAGTTCTTC. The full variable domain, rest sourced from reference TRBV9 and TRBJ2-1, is DSGVTQTPKHLITATGQRVTLRCSPRSGDLSVYWYQQSLDQGLQFLIQYYNGEERAKGNILERFSAQQFPDLHSELNLSSLELGDSALYFCASSVAGVAGDEQFFGPGTRLTVL.

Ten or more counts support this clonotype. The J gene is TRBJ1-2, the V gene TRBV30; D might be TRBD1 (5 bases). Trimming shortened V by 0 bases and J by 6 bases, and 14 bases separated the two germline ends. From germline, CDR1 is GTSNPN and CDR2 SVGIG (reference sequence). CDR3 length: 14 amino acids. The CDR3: CAWSVRVRGHGYTF. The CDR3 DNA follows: TGTGCCTGGAGTGTACGGGTCCGGGGCCATGGCTACACCTTC.